The rows below give T cell receptor beta chains drawn from one sample of a study of prognosis after radiotherapy for stage I lung cancer. Each CDR3 protein is one row after TCRdb ran MiXCR on the multiplex PCR reads. The sample has roughly 23,000 distinct CDR3 sequences; around 42% are singletons. The material sequenced was PBMCs, taken before or after stereotactic body radiation therapy (not recorded which). Receptors were obtained from a donor over 45 with non-small cell lung cancer. CDR3s include the opening cysteine and the closing phenylalanine or tryptophan. The order of the fields is J gene, clone size, D gene, V gene, CDR3 protein, CDR3 DNA. The D gene is left open where the match is weak. Rows may omit the clone size; those that give it use once, few, many or a size class.

J gene: TRBJ1-5
clone size: many
D gene: -
V gene: TRBV30
CDR3 protein: CAWSKTWDQPQHF
CDR3 DNA: TGTGCCTGGAGTAAGACCTGGGATCAGCCCCAGCATTTT

J gene: TRBJ2-1
clone size: -
D gene: -
V gene: TRBV6-5
CDR3 protein: CASIYSTSGQFF
CDR3 DNA: TGTGCCAGCATTTACTCGACTAGTGGGCAGTTCTTC

J gene: TRBJ2-2
clone size: few
D gene: TRBD2
V gene: TRBV6-1
CDR3 protein: CASKTGGRSRTGELFF
CDR3 DNA: TGTGCCAGCAAGACTGGCGGGAGGTCCAGGACCGGGGAGCTGTTTTTT

J gene: TRBJ2-1
clone size: medium-sized
D gene: TRBD1
V gene: TRBV6-1
CDR3 protein: CASSRQGDGAYNEQFF
CDR3 DNA: TGTGCCAGCAGTCGACAGGGTGACGGGGCCTACAATGAGCAGTTCTTC

J gene: TRBJ1-3
clone size: many
D gene: -
V gene: TRBV19
CDR3 protein: CASSPPQYSGNTIYF
CDR3 DNA: TGTGCCAGTAGTCCTCCACAGTACTCTGGAAACACCATATATTTT

J gene: TRBJ2-7
clone size: many
D gene: TRBD2
V gene: TRBV7-2
CDR3 protein: CASSLAAGGPHEQYF
CDR3 DNA: TGTGCCAGCAGCTTAGCCGCGGGAGGGCCCCACGAGCAGTACTTC

J gene: TRBJ2-3
clone size: -
D gene: -
V gene: TRBV12-3/TRBV12-4
CDR3 protein: CASSLGTADTQYF
CDR3 DNA: TGTGCCAGCAGCCTCGGGACGGCAGATACGCAGTATTTT

J gene: TRBJ2-7
clone size: -
D gene: -
V gene: TRBV7-2
CDR3 protein: CAITNGGMGQYF
CDR3 DNA: TGTGCCATCACCAACGGGGGAATGGGGCAGTACTTC

J gene: TRBJ1-6
clone size: many
D gene: TRBD1
V gene: TRBV6-1
CDR3 protein: CASSLQGLHNSPLHF
CDR3 DNA: TGTGCCAGCAGTCTACAGGGGTTGCATAATTCACCCCTCCACTTT

J gene: TRBJ2-7
clone size: -
D gene: -
V gene: TRBV11-3
CDR3 protein: CASSPPRGRTPLSYEQYF
CDR3 DNA: TGTGCCAGCAGCCCCCCCCGAGGCAGAACGCCGCTCTCCTACGAGCAGTACTTC

J gene: TRBJ1-3
clone size: -
D gene: -
V gene: TRBV12-3/TRBV12-4
CDR3 protein: CASSFTPTDSGNTIYF
CDR3 DNA: TGTGCCAGCAGTTTTACCCCGACGGACTCTGGAAACACCATATATTTT

J gene: TRBJ2-3
clone size: many
D gene: TRBD1
V gene: TRBV5-1
CDR3 protein: CASSRGTGADTQYF
CDR3 DNA: TGCGCCAGCAGCCGAGGGACAGGGGCAGATACGCAGTATTTT

J gene: TRBJ2-1
clone size: many
D gene: TRBD2
V gene: TRBV7-8
CDR3 protein: CASSSPRLAGVDEQFF
CDR3 DNA: TGTGCCAGCAGCTCTCCGCGACTAGCGGGAGTTGATGAGCAGTTCTTC

J gene: TRBJ2-1
clone size: many
D gene: -
V gene: TRBV30
CDR3 protein: CAWRPNPGIGRTIEQFF
CDR3 DNA: TGTGCCTGGAGGCCCAATCCGGGCATTGGACGGACAATTGAGCAGTTCTTC

J gene: TRBJ2-7
clone size: many
D gene: -
V gene: TRBV2
CDR3 protein: CATGRLFSYEQYF
CDR3 DNA: TGTGCCACGGGTCGGCTCTTCTCCTACGAGCAGTACTTC

J gene: TRBJ2-2
clone size: -
D gene: -
V gene: TRBV6-2/TRBV6-3
CDR3 protein: CASSESGALAGELFF
CDR3 DNA: TGTGCCAGCAGTGAATCAGGGGCCCTAGCCGGGGAGCTGTTTTTT

J gene: TRBJ2-2
clone size: once
D gene: TRBD1
V gene: TRBV7-3
CDR3 protein: CASSPWTGSGAWELFF
CDR3 DNA: TGTGCCAGCAGCCCATGGACAGGGTCGGGTGCCTGGGAGCTGTTTTTT

J gene: TRBJ1-1
clone size: many
D gene: -
V gene: TRBV18
CDR3 protein: CASRQPGTTEAFF
CDR3 DNA: TGTGCCAGCAGACAACCGGGAACCACTGAAGCTTTCTTT

J gene: TRBJ2-6
clone size: many
D gene: TRBD1
V gene: TRBV20-1
CDR3 protein: CSASYRDRRLSGANVLTF
CDR3 DNA: TGCAGTGCTTCGTACCGGGACAGGCGACTCTCTGGGGCCAACGTCCTGACTTTC

J gene: TRBJ2-1
clone size: -
D gene: TRBD2
V gene: TRBV6-2/TRBV6-3
CDR3 protein: CASSYPRGGMNNEQFF
CDR3 DNA: TGTGCCAGCAGTTACCCCCGGGGGGGTATGAACAATGAGCAGTTCTTC

J gene: TRBJ1-4
clone size: many
D gene: -
V gene: TRBV6-1
CDR3 protein: CASSPRQLDEKLFF
CDR3 DNA: TGTGCCAGCAGTCCCCGACAGTTGGATGAAAAACTGTTTTTT